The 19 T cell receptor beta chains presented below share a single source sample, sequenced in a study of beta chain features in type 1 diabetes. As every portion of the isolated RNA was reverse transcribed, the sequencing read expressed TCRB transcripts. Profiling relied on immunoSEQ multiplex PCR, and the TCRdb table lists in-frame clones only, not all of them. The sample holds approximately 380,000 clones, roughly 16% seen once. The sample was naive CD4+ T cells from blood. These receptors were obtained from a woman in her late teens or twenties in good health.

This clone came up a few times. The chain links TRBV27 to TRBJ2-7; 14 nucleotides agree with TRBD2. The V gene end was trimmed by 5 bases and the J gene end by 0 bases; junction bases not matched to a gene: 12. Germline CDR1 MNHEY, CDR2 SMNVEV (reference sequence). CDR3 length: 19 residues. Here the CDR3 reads CASSPLGLAGATSSYEQYF. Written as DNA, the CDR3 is TGTGCCAGCAGTCCCCTGGGACTAGCGGGAGCTACGAGCTCCTACGAGCAGTACTTC.

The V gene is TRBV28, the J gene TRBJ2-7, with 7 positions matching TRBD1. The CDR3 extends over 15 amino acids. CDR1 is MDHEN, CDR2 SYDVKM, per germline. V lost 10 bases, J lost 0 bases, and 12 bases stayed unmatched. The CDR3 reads CAIHRGQPSSYEQYF. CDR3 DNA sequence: TGTGCCATCCACAGGGGACAGCCCAGCTCCTACGAGCAGTACTTC.

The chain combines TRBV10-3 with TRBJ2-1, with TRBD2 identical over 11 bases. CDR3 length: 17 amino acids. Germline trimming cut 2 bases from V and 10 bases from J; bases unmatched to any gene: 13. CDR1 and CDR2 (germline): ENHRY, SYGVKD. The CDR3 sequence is CAISESLLAGAGGEQFF. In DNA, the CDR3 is TGTGCCATCAGTGAGAGCCTACTAGCGGGAGCAGGCGGGGAGCAGTTCTTC.

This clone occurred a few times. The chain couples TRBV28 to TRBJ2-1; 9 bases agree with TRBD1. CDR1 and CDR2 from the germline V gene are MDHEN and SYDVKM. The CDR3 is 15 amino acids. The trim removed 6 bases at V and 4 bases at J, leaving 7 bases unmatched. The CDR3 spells CASRDGTGTYNEQFF. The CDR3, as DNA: TGTGCCAGCAGAGATGGGACAGGGACATACAATGAGCAGTTCTTC. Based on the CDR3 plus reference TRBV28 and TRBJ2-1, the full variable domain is DVKVTQSSRYLVKRTGEKVFLECVQDMDHENMFWYRQDPGLGLRLIYFSYDVKMKEKGDIPEGYSVSREKKERFSLILESASTNQTSMYLCASRDGTGTYNEQFFGPGTRLTVL.

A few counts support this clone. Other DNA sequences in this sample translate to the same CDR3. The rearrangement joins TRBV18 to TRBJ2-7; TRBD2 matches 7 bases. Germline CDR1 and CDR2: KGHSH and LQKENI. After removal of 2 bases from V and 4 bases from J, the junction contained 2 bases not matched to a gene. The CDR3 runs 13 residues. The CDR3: CASSPGTTYEQYF. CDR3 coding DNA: TGTGCCAGCTCACCAGGGACTACTTACGAGCAGTACTTC.

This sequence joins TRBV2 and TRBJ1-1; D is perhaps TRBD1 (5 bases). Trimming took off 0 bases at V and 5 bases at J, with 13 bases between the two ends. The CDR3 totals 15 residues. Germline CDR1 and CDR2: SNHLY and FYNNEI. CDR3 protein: CASSEAPAGRTEAFF. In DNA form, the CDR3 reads TGTGCCAGCAGTGAAGCCCCGGCAGGGAGGACTGAAGCTTTCTTT.

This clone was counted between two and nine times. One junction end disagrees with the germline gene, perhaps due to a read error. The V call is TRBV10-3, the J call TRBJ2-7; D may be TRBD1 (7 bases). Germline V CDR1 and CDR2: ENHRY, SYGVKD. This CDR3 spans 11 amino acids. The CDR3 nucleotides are TGTGCCATCAGGGAGGGGGCGCAATCAAACTTC. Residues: CAIREGAQSNF.

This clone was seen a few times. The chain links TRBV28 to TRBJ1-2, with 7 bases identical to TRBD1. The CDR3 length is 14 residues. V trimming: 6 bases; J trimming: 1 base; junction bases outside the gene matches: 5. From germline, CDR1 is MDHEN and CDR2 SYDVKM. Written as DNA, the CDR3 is TGTGCCAGCAGCCACTACAGGGGTAACTATGGCTACACCTTC. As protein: CASSHYRGNYGYTF.

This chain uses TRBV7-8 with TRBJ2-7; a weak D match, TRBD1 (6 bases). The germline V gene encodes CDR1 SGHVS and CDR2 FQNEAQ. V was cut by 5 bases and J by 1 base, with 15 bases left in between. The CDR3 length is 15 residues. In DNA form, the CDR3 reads TGTGCCAGCAGCCCCACTGACAGGATATCCTACGAGCAGTACTTC. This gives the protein CASSPTDRISYEQYF.

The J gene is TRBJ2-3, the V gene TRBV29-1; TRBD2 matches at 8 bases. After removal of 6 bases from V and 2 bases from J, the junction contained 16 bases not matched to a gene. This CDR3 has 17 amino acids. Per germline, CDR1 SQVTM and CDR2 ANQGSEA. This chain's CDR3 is CSVATLRTSRDTDTQYF. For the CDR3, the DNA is TGCAGCGTCGCTACTCTTAGGACTAGCCGAGACACAGATACGCAGTATTTT.

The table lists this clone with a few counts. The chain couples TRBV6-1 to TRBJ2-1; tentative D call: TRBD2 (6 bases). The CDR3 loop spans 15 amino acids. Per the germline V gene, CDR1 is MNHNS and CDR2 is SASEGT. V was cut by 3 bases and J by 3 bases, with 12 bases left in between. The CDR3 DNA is TGTGCCAGCAGTGATATCGCGGGGCACTACAATGAGCAGTTCTTC. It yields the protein CASSDIAGHYNEQFF.

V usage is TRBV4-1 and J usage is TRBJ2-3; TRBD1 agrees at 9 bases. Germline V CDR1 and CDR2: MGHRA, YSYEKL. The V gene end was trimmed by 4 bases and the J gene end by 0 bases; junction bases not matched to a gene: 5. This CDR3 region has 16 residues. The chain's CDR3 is CASSPRQGVSTDTQYF. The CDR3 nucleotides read TGCGCCAGCAGCCCCCGACAGGGGGTTAGCACAGATACGCAGTATTTT.

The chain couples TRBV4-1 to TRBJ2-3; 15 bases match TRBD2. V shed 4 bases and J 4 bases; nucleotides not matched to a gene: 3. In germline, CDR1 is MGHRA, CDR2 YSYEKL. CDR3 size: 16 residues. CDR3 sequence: CASSLGLAGGADTQYF. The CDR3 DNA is TGCGCCAGCAGCCTAGGACTAGCGGGAGGGGCAGATACGCAGTATTTT.

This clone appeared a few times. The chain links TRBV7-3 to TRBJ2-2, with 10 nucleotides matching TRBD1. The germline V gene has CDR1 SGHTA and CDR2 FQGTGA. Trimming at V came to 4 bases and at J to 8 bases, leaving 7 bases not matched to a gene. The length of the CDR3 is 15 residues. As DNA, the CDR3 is TGTGCCAGCAGCTATACCGGGACAGGGGCGGGGGAGCTGTTTTTT. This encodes CASSYTGTGAGELFF.

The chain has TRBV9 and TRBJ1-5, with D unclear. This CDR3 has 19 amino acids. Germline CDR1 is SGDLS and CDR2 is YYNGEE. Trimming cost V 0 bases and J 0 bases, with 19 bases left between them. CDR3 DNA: TGTGCCAGCAGCGTAGTGGGCCCTCCATCAATTTATAGCAATCAGCCCCAGCATTTT. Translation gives CASSVVGPPSIYSNQPQHF.

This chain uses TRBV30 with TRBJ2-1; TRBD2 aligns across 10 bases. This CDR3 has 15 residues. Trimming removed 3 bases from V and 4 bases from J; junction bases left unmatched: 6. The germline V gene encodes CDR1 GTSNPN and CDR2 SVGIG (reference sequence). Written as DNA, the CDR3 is TGTGCCTGGAGCGAGGGACTAGCGCCTTACAATGAGCAGTTCTTC. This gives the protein CAWSEGLAPYNEQFF.

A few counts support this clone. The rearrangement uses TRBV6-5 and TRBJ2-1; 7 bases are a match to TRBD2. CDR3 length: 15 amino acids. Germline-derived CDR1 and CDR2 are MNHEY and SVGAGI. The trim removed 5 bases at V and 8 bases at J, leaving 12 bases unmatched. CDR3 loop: CASSGGDAIGHEQFF. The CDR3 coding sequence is TGTGCCAGCAGTGGGGGGGACGCAATCGGCCATGAGCAGTTCTTC.

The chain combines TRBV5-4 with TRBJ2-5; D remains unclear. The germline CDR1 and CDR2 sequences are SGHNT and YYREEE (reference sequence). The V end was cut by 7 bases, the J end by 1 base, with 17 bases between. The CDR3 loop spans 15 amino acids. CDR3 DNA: TGTGCCAGCTCTGTCGTCTCAGCGACCCAAGAGACCCAGTACTTC. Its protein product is CASSVVSATQETQYF. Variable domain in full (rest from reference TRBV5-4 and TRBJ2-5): ETGVTQSPTHLIKTRGQQVTLRCSSQSGHNTVSWYQQALGQGPQFIFQYYREEENGRGNFPPRFSGLQFPNYSSELNVNALELDDSALYLCASSVVSATQETQYFGPGTRLLVL.

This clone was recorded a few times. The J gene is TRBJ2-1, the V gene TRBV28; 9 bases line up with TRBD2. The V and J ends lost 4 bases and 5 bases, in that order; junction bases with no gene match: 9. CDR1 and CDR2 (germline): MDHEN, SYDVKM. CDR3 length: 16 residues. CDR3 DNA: TGTGCCAGCAGTTCCTTTAGCGGGAGCCAACACAATGAGCAGTTCTTC. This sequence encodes CASSSFSGSQHNEQFF.